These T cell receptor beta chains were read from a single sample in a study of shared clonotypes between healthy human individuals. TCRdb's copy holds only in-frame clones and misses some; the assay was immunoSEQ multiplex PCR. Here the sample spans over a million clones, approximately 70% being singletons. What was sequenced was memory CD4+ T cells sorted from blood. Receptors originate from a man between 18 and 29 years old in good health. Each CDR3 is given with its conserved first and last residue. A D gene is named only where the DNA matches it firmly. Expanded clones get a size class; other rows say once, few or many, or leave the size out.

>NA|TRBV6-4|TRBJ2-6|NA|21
CASSDSRTARVPRSGANVLTF
TGTGCCAGCAGTGACTCGAGAACAGCAAGAGTTCCGCGCTCTGGGGCCAACGTCCTGACTTTC
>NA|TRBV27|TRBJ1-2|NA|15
CASSLMARGVGGYTF
TGTGCCAGCAGTTTAATGGCTCGCGGGGTAGGCGGCTACACCTTC
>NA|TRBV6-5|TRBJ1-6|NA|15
CASSYSWGPNSPLHF
TGTGCCAGCAGTTACTCATGGGGGCCTAATTCACCCCTCCACTTT
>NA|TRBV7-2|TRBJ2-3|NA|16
CASSLVGGDITDTQYF
TGTGCCAGCAGCTTAGTGGGCGGAGACATCACAGATACGCAGTATTTT
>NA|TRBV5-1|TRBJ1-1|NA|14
CASSRQDMNTEAFF
TGCGCCAGCAGCCGACAGGATATGAACACTGAAGCTTTCTTT
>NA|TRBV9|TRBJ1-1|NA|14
CASSVGGGGTEAFF
TGTGCCAGCAGCGTAGGAGGAGGTGGAACTGAAGCTTTCTTT
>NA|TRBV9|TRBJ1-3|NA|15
CASSRAVLAGNTIYF
TGTGCCAGCAGCCGAGCGGTTCTGGCTGGAAACACCATATATTTT
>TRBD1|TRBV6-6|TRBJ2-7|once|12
CASGDRVGEQYF
TGTGCCAGCGGGGACAGGGTAGGCGAGCAGTACTTC
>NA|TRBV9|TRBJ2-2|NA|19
CASSDRPGGPTLNTGELFF
TGTGCCAGCAGCGATCGCCCAGGAGGACCCACGCTTAACACCGGGGAGCTGTTTTTT
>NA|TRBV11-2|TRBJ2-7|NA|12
CASSGVGREQYF
TGTGCCAGCAGCGGGGTGGGGAGGGAGCAGTACTTC
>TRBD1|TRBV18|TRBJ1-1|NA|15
CASSPVGQGSTEAFF
TGTGCCAGCTCACCAGTTGGACAGGGTTCCACTGAAGCTTTCTTT
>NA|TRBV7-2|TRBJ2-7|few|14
CASSRLHSSDEQYF
TGTGCCAGCAGCCGGCTACACAGCTCCGACGAGCAGTACTTC
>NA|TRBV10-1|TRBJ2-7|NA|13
CASSRDLGGEQYF
TGCGCCAGCAGTCGGGACCTGGGCGGGGAGCAGTACTTC
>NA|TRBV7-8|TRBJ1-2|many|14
CASSLYGGRSGYTF
TGTGCCAGCAGCTTATACGGGGGGCGGTCGGGCTACACCTTC
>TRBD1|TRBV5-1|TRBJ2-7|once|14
CASSLFQGAYEQYF
TGCGCCAGCAGCTTGTTTCAGGGGGCTTACGAGCAGTACTTC
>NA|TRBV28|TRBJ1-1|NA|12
CASGRSRIEAFF
TGTGCCAGCGGCCGAAGCAGAATTGAAGCTTTCTTT
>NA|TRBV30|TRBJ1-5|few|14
CACQTGGESQPQHF
TGTGCCTGCCAAACGGGAGGGGAGAGTCAGCCCCAGCATTTT
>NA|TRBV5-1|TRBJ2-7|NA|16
CASSLGGSRGGLEQYF
TGCGCCAGCAGCTTGGGGGGGTCCCGAGGAGGCCTCGAGCAGTACTTC
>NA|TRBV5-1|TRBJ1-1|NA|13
CASSLAGLPPAFF
TGCGCCAGCAGCTTGGCAGGCCTCCCTCCGGCTTTCTTT
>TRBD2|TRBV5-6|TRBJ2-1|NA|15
CASSPGLAGVSEQFF
TGTGCCAGCAGCCCCGGCCTAGCGGGAGTCAGTGAGCAGTTCTTC
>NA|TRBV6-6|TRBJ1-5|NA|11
CASRNTGFQHF
TGTGCCAGCAGAAACACCGGGTTCCAGCATTTT
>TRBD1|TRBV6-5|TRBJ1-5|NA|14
CASGQVGGNQPQHF
TGTGCCAGCGGACAGGTTGGAGGCAATCAGCCCCAGCATTTT